The 9 T cell receptor beta chains listed next were all sequenced from one sample in a study of cytomegalovirus exposure and HLA in healthy donors. The PCR used 60 Vbeta and 13 Jbeta primers. Clones were read by immunoSEQ multiplex PCR, and TCRdb kept only the in-frame ones, dropping some. The table lists more than 75,000 clones, approximately 90% of them singletons. The specimen sequenced was PBMCs. Receptors were obtained from a man between 18 and 29 years old in good health and CMV-seronegative.

The chain links TRBV4-3 to TRBJ1-2; TRBD1 aligns across 8 bases. With 0 bases clipped from V and 8 bases from J, the junction kept 8 bases outside the gene matches. Germline CDR1 LGHNA, CDR2 YSLEER. The CDR3 sequence is 15 residues long. In DNA form, the CDR3 reads TGCGCCAGCAGCCAAGATCTCGCAGGGGGCGGGGGCTACACCTTC. It specifies CASSQDLAGGGGYTF.

The rearrangement uses TRBV6-4 and TRBJ1-3; 12 nucleotides agree with TRBD1. The CDR3 is 20 residues long. Germline CDR1 is MRHNA and CDR2 is SNTAGT. V was clipped by 0 bases and J by 0 bases; unmatched bases: 9. CDR3 protein: CASSDSPGQGAVISGNTIYF. For the CDR3, the DNA is TGTGCCAGCAGTGACTCACCGGGACAGGGGGCCGTCATCTCTGGAAACACCATATATTTT.

The table lists this clone with a few counts. The V call is TRBV28, the J call TRBJ1-3, with D hard to call. Germline loops: CDR1 MDHEN, CDR2 SYDVKM. CDR3 length equals 16 residues. V dropped 3 bases and J dropped 0 bases, with 12 bases sitting between them. The CDR3 loop reads CASSFPPRRSGNTIYF. CDR3 coding DNA: TGTGCCAGCAGTTTCCCTCCGAGGCGCTCTGGAAACACCATATATTTT. Full variable domain (rest looked up from reference TRBV28 and TRBJ1-3): DVKVTQSSRYLVKRTGEKVFLECVQDMDHENMFWYRQDPGLGLRLIYFSYDVKMKEKGDIPEGYSVSREKKERFSLILESASTNQTSMYLCASSFPPRRSGNTIYFGEGSWLTVV.

The rearrangement links TRBV6-1 to TRBJ2-7, with TRBD2 matching 8 bases. The junction had 4 bases not matched to a gene; V was cut back by 6 bases and J by 3 bases. This CDR3 is 13 amino acids long. The germline gives CDR1 MNHNS, CDR2 SASEGT. This chain's CDR3 is CASSSGTSYEQYF. The CDR3 DNA follows: TGTGCCAGCAGCTCCGGGACTAGCTACGAGCAGTACTTC.

The chain is built from TRBV2 and TRBJ1-3, with D possibly TRBD1 on 6 matching bases. Germline CDR1 and CDR2: SNHLY and FYNNEI. The CDR3 spans 14 residues. Trimming took off 6 bases at V and 2 bases at J, with 11 bases between the two ends. The CDR3 spells CASRGGLTGNTIYF. For the CDR3, the DNA is TGTGCCAGCAGGGGGGGGCTAACTGGAAACACCATATATTTT.

The chain joins TRBV7-2 to TRBJ2-7; weak D call: TRBD2 (5 bases). The V gene lost 7 bases and the J gene lost 3 bases, with 13 bases spanning the gap. Germline CDR1 and CDR2: SGHTA and FQGNSA. The CDR3 totals 13 residues. For the CDR3, the DNA is TGTGCCAGCACCAACGGGGATCTCTACGAGCAGTACTTC. Encoded protein: CASTNGDLYEQYF.

V and J are TRBV19 and TRBJ2-2, with 8 bases fitting TRBD1. V trimming: 3 bases; J trimming: 4 bases; junction bases outside the gene matches: 10. CDR1 is LNHDA, CDR2 SQIVND, per germline (reference sequence). CDR3 length: 17 amino acids. CDR3 residues: CASSIRQGLGITGELFF. The DNA of the CDR3 is TGTGCCAGTAGTATCAGACAGGGGTTGGGGATCACCGGGGAGCTGTTTTTT.

The V and J genes are TRBV10-3 and TRBJ1-2, with TRBD1 as a possible D gene (5 bases). The CDR3 loop spans 13 amino acids. Germline CDR1 ENHRY, CDR2 SYGVKD. This CDR3 reads CASKGLLNYGYTF. CDR3 DNA: TGTGCTAGCAAGGGACTGCTTAACTATGGCTACACCTTC.

This clone has only a few counts. The CDR3 coding sequence is TGTGCCACCTCCGGGACAGGGAGGACTCATCAGCCCCAGCATTTT. Translating it yields CATSGTGRTHQPQHF. The chain recombines TRBV19 with TRBJ1-5; 9 nucleotides agree with TRBD1. The junction had 12 bases not matched to a gene; V was cut back by 10 bases and J by 5 bases. CDR1 is LNHDA and CDR2 is SQIVND in the germline V gene (reference sequence). The CDR3 runs 15 residues.